This entry concerns a single T cell receptor (beta chain). Some clones are missing from TCRdb's copy, which holds only in-frame ones; the method was immunoSEQ multiplex PCR. The profile shows some 140,000 clones, more than 70% of them singletons. These data are taken from a study of blood T cell repertoires in COVID-19. CDR3 size: 17 residues. Germline CDR1 is SGHRS and CDR2 is YFSETQ. J lost 0 bases, V lost 4 bases, and 10 bases had no gene match. The receptor comes from a human donor in a cohort sampled during active COVID-19. The chain combines TRBV5-1 with TRBJ1-5, with 7 nucleotides matching TRBD1. Material: peripheral blood. The CDR3 sequence is CASSPPGTEISNQPQHF. The CDR3 bases are TGCGCCAGCAGCCCGCCGGGGACAGAAATTAGCAATCAGCCCCAGCATTTT. The complete variable domain, with remaining parts taken from reference TRBV5-1 and TRBJ1-5, reads KAGVTQTPRYLIKTRGQQVTLSCSPISGHRSVSWYQQTPGQGLQFLFEYFSETQRNKGNFPGRFSGRQFSNSRSEMNVSTLELGDSALYLCASSPPGTEISNQPQHFGDGTRLSIL.